These T cell receptor beta chains were read from a single sample in a study of early stage breast cancer tumors. Profiled with immunoSEQ multiplex PCR; TCRdb holds only in-frame clones, not every one. The table shows about 8,400 clones, with 70% to 80% occurring only once. Sequenced input: normal breast tissue next to the tumor. Receptors originate from a person aged 55 to 69 with breast cancer. The CDR3 runs from the conserved cysteine through the conserved F or W. Each record gives: clone size, D gene, J gene, V gene, CDR3 protein, CDR3 DNA. The D gene is left open where the match is weak. A row's size may be missing; if present it is once, few, many or a size class.

once - TRBJ2-7 TRBV6-6 CASSYGRAGEQYF TGTGCCAGCAGTTACGGTAGGGCTGGCGAGCAGTACTTC
- - TRBJ2-2 TRBV29-1 CSVGQAGELFF TGCAGCGTTGGTCAGGCCGGGGAGCTGTTTTTT
few - TRBJ1-1 TRBV5-1 CASSLGDGGNTEAFF TGCGCCAGCAGCTTGGGGGACGGCGGAAACACTGAAGCTTTCTTT
- - TRBJ2-6 TRBV4-1 CASSHYWGRLTGSGANVLTF TGCGCCAGCAGCCACTACTGGGGACGCCTAACCGGTTCCGGGGCCAACGTCCTGACTTTC
- - TRBJ2-5 TRBV9 CASSVEGGGGETQYF TGTGCCAGCAGCGTAGAGGGCGGCGGAGGGGAGACCCAGTACTTC
- - TRBJ2-1 TRBV27 CASSFIVGLYNEQFF TGTGCCAGCAGTTTTATAGTCGGACTTTACAATGAGCAGTTCTTC
medium-sized - TRBJ2-7 TRBV15 CATSPRSFEQGNPYEQYF TGTGCCACCAGCCCCAGGTCCTTTGAACAGGGAAACCCCTACGAGCAGTACTTC
- TRBD1 TRBJ2-7 TRBV28 CASRQLDRAGEQYF TGTGCCAGCAGACAACTGGACAGGGCAGGCGAGCAGTACTTC
- - TRBJ1-6 TRBV4-2 CASSFLGTAAGNSPLHF TGTGCCAGCAGCTTCCTCGGCACGGCGGCTGGTAATTCACCCCTCCACTTT
- TRBD1 TRBJ1-4 TRBV25-1 CASSEYGDREKLFF TGTGCCAGCAGTGAATACGGGGACAGAGAAAAACTGTTTTTT
once - TRBJ2-5 TRBV5-1 CASSLSRLDETQYF TGCGCCAGCAGCTTATCCCGGTTGGACGAGACCCAGTACTTC
- TRBD2 TRBJ2-3 TRBV28 CASRASGRTDTQYF TGTGCCAGCAGAGCTAGCGGGAGAACAGATACGCAGTATTTT
once - TRBJ2-2 TRBV4-2 CASSYEGGNTGELFF TGTGCCAGCAGCTACGAGGGGGGGAACACCGGGGAGCTGTTTTTT